A selection of T cell receptor beta chains follows, all from one sample in a study of CD8 T cells in ankylosing spondylitis. TCRdb re-called the 5' RACE reads through MiXCR, storing one row per CDR3 protein. Of hundreds of thousands of distinct CDR3 sequences detected, around 7.8% appear once; the ten largest clones hold 6.5% to 7%. Sequenced material: blood, either unsorted or a sorted T cell fraction (not recorded which). These receptors all stem from a male donor with ankylosing spondylitis or in good health (not recorded which). Both conserved end residues are part of each CDR3. A D gene is named only where the DNA matches it firmly. Clone sizes are given selectively: once, few, many, or a class where the clone is expanded.

abundance,v_gene,len,d_gene,j_gene,CDR3aa,CDR3nt
.,TRBV12-3/TRBV12-4,14,.,TRBJ2-1,CASSLQRATDEQFF,TGTGCCAGCAGTTTACAGCGGGCCACGGATGAGCAGTTCTTC
many,TRBV5-1,14,.,TRBJ1-5,CASSLDFSYQPQHF,TGCGCCAGCAGCTTGGACTTCTCTTATCAGCCCCAGCATTTT
.,TRBV7-6,18,.,TRBJ2-2,CASSLWRGGEAGTGELFF,TGTGCCAGCAGCTTATGGCGAGGGGGGGAAGCTGGCACCGGGGAGCTGTTTTTT
many,TRBV12-3/TRBV12-4,10,.,TRBJ1-1,CATGDTEAFF,TGTGCTACGGGGGACACTGAAGCTTTCTTT
few,TRBV20-1,15,.,TRBJ2-3,CSAAEGGGRTDTQYF,TGCAGTGCCGCCGAGGGAGGGGGGCGTACAGATACGCAGTATTTT
many,TRBV20-1,12,.,TRBJ2-7,CSGASLNYEQYF,TGCAGTGGTGCCAGTCTGAACTACGAGCAGTACTTC
few,TRBV4-3,18,TRBD2,TRBJ2-4,CASSQERVERGLESIQYF,TGCGCCAGCAGCCAAGAAAGAGTGGAGCGGGGACTAGAGAGCATTCAGTACTTC
.,TRBV2,16,TRBD1,TRBJ2-6,CASSRQGISGANVLTF,TGTGCCAGCAGTCGACAGGGAATCTCTGGGGCCAACGTCCTGACTTTC
few,TRBV20-1,15,TRBD2,TRBJ2-1,CSARGHLLAANEQFF,TGCAGTGCTAGAGGCCACCTACTAGCGGCAAATGAGCAGTTCTTC
many,TRBV10-3,12,TRBD2,TRBJ2-7,CAISGDYYEQYF,TGTGCCATCAGTGGGGACTATTACGAGCAGTACTTC
many,TRBV4-2,15,.,TRBJ2-5,CASSQVLEGKETQYF,TGTGCCAGCAGCCAAGTGTTAGAGGGAAAAGAGACCCAGTACTTC
many,TRBV20-1,14,.,TRBJ2-7,CSASFGQGPYEQYF,TGCAGTGCTAGTTTCGGTCAGGGGCCTTACGAGCAGTACTTC
many,TRBV29-1,11,.,TRBJ1-1,CSVGGATEAFF,TGCAGCGTTGGGGGGGCTACTGAAGCTTTCTTT
many,TRBV20-1,14,.,TRBJ2-3,CSAKQGRHTDTQYF,TGCAGTGCTAAACAGGGGAGGCACACAGATACGCAGTATTTT
.,TRBV5-1,16,.,TRBJ2-7,CASSINAGTAGYEQYF,TGCGCCAGCAGCATTAACGCCGGGACGGCGGGCTACGAGCAGTACTTC
many,TRBV5-8,17,.,TRBJ1-6,CASSLVGGSSYNSPLHF,TGTGCCAGCAGCTTGGTTGGCGGAAGCTCCTATAATTCACCCCTCCACTTT
.,TRBV30,16,TRBD2,TRBJ2-1,CAWIPPSGAVYNEQFF,TGTGCCTGGATCCCACCTAGCGGGGCGGTTTACAATGAGCAGTTCTTC
.,TRBV5-4,14,.,TRBJ2-5,CASSLPGPEETQYF,TGTGCCAGCAGCTTGCCGGGACCCGAAGAGACCCAGTACTTC
few,TRBV24-1,21,TRBD2,TRBJ2-1,CAASDKRGLAGGQSSYNEQFF,TGTGCCGCCAGTGATAAGAGGGGACTAGCGGGAGGTCAAAGCTCCTACAATGAGCAGTTCTTC
many,TRBV6-5,13,.,TRBJ2-1,CASTWLLYNEQFF,TGTGCCAGCACTTGGTTACTATACAATGAGCAGTTCTTC
many,TRBV6-2/TRBV6-3,13,.,TRBJ2-2,CASMGAGTGELFF,TGTGCCAGCATGGGGGCGGGCACCGGGGAGCTGTTTTTT
many,TRBV20-1,15,.,TRBJ2-5,CSARDPGGSPETQYF,TGCAGTGCTAGAGATCCAGGCGGGTCCCCAGAGACCCAGTACTTC
many,TRBV27,14,TRBD1,TRBJ1-6,CASSFTGGKSPLHF,TGTGCCAGCAGTTTCACAGGGGGAAAATCACCCCTCCACTTT
many,TRBV20-1,12,.,TRBJ1-2,CSAAGGNYGYTF,TGCAGTGCGGCGGGGGGGAACTATGGCTACACCTTC
.,TRBV6-2/TRBV6-3,16,TRBD2,TRBJ2-1,CASRTLLAGITNKQFF,TGTGCCAGCAGAACCTTGTTAGCGGGAATTACGAATAAGCAGTTCTTC
.,TRBV7-8,17,TRBD1,TRBJ2-1,CASIPGQGFLGEDEQFF,TGTGCCAGCATTCCTGGACAGGGCTTTTTGGGCGAGGATGAGCAGTTCTTC
many,TRBV12-3/TRBV12-4,14,.,TRBJ1-1,CASSLGAGQIEAFF,TGTGCCAGCAGTTTAGGGGCCGGACAGATTGAAGCTTTCTTT
many,TRBV10-3,17,TRBD2,TRBJ2-3,CAISESPGTSGADTQYF,TGTGCCATCAGTGAATCCCCCGGGACTAGCGGGGCAGATACGCAGTATTTT
many,TRBV2,13,.,TRBJ2-1,CASSELANNEQFF,TGTGCCAGCAGTGAGCTAGCGAACAATGAGCAGTTCTTC
many,TRBV5-6,15,TRBD2,TRBJ2-5,CASSLPGLDEETQYF,TGTGCCAGCAGCTTACCGGGACTAGACGAAGAGACCCAGTACTTC
.,TRBV7-2,15,.,TRBJ2-1,CASSLTRELVGEQFF,TGTGCCAGCAGCCTGACCCGGGAACTAGTGGGTGAGCAGTTCTTC
.,TRBV7-3,14,.,TRBJ2-1,CASSLASVPMGQFF,TGTGCCAGCAGCTTAGCATCCGTTCCCATGGGGCAGTTCTTC
many,TRBV10-3,14,TRBD2,TRBJ2-7,CAISRTSGDYEQYF,TGTGCCATCAGTAGGACTAGCGGGGACTACGAGCAGTACTTC
.,TRBV19,16,TRBD2,TRBJ2-3,CASSPPTSGTWGTQYF,TGTGCCAGTAGTCCCCCGACTAGCGGAACATGGGGTACGCAGTATTTT
many,TRBV12-3/TRBV12-4,15,TRBD1,TRBJ2-7,CASSPRDRGREEQYF,TGTGCCAGCAGTCCCAGGGACAGGGGGCGCGAGGAGCAGTACTTC
many,TRBV5-1,16,.,TRBJ2-7,CASSPALLSRTYEQYF,TGCGCCAGCAGCCCGGCCCTCTTGAGCAGAACCTACGAGCAGTACTTC
.,TRBV12-3/TRBV12-4,13,.,TRBJ2-5,CASEEGLGKTQYF,TGTGCCAGCGAGGAGGGCCTTGGGAAGACCCAGTACTTC
many,TRBV7-9,14,TRBD1,TRBJ1-2,CASSFRDRESGYTF,TGTGCCAGCAGCTTTAGGGACAGGGAAAGCGGCTACACCTTC
many,TRBV12-3/TRBV12-4,14,TRBD2,TRBJ2-3,CASRPGGSTDTQYF,TGTGCCAGCAGACCGGGGGGAAGCACAGATACGCAGTATTTT
.,TRBV7-9,16,.,TRBJ2-1,CASSSALGEWGMKQFF,TGTGCCAGCAGCTCGGCTCTAGGGGAGTGGGGAATGAAGCAGTTCTTC
many,TRBV5-6,14,.,TRBJ2-3,CASSLANPPDTQYF,TGTGCCAGCAGCTTGGCAAACCCCCCAGATACGCAGTATTTT